This TCR beta chain was identified during a study of blood T cell repertoires in COVID-19. Overall study: Researchers got acute and convalescent COVID-19 samples from the United States, Italy and Spain. Sources were T cells, B-cell-depleted T cells, or PBMCs; the material itself was cDNA or gDNA.

This clone was seen once. The V gene lost 4 bases and the J gene lost 2 bases, with 9 bases spanning the gap. The germline gives CDR1 LNHNV, CDR2 YYDKDF (reference sequence). The length of the CDR3 is 14 residues. As processed by the authors: By means of reference gene primer amplification, nucleated cell counts were estimated. Profiled with immunoSEQ multiplex PCR; TCRdb holds only in-frame clones, not every one. The D gene and trimming were derived from the DNA, and the V and J assignments and clone size from that table. This table has 100,000 to 150,000 clones, approximately 74% appearing once. The TCR originated in a man aged 60 to 69 with acute or convalescent COVID-19. The chain uses TRBV15 and TRBJ2-4; D is perhaps TRBD1 (5 bases). The material sequenced was peripheral blood. CDR3 nucleotide sequence: TGTGCCACCAGCATACAGGATTCCAAAAACATTCAGTACTTC. Its translation: CATSIQDSKNIQYF. Full variable domain (rest looked up from reference TRBV15 and TRBJ2-4): DAMVIQNPRYQVTQFGKPVTLSCSQTLNHNVMYWYQQKSSQAPKLLFHYYDKDFNNEADTPDNFQSRRPNTSFCFLDIRSPGLGDTAMYLCATSIQDSKNIQYFGAGTRLSVL.